This TCR beta chain comes out of a study of CD8 T cells in Susac syndrome. On the study more broadly: Patients with Susac syndrome, at blood draw, were therapy-naive, on corticosteroids, or on intravenous immunoglobulin alone.

RNA, at about 0.45 to 1 ug, was reverse transcribed with random hexamers. With immunoSEQ multiplex PCR, TCR beta CDR3 was amplified across 54 Vbeta and 13 Jbeta. TCRdb reprocessed the immunoSEQ multiplex PCR reads with MiXCR, giving one entry per CDR3 protein. The sample has about 180,000 distinct CDR3 sequences; around 94% are singletons. The study sequenced TCR beta in blood CD8+ and CD4+ T cells. This CDR3 is 14 amino acids long. The V and J ends lost 6 bases and 2 bases respectively, with 16 bases between them. The germline gives CDR1 DFQATT, CDR2 SNEGSKA (reference sequence). The chain has TRBV20-1 and TRBJ1-1; a possible D gene is TRBD1 (5 bases). The receptor's source is a human donor with Susac syndrome. Sequencing was performed on CD4+ T cells from PBMCs. CDR3: CSAASGTDNTEAFF. The DNA of the CDR3 is TGCAGTGCCGCATCCGGGACGGACAACACTGAAGCTTTCTTT.